This TCR beta chain was retrieved from a study of blood T cell repertoires in COVID-19. Study as a whole: Acute-phase and convalescent COVID-19 samples originated in the United States, Italy and Spain.

TCRdb keeps only in-frame clones here, not all; method: immunoSEQ multiplex PCR. The sample has about 280,000 clones, 90% seen once. This CDR3 spans 19 amino acids. The V and J ends lost 4 bases and 1 base, in that order; junction bases with no gene match: 16. CDR1 and CDR2 (germline): MNHEY, SMNVEV (reference sequence). Participants spanned ages about 18 to 89 years and resided in about two dozen US areas. This chain uses TRBV27 with TRBJ2-3; 8 bases map to TRBD1. The TCR comes from a young woman with acute COVID-19. Sequencing input: PBMCs or T cells enriched from blood (not recorded which). CDR3 region: CASSSPNHTPGQGTDTQYF. CDR3 coding DNA: TGTGCCAGCAGTTCGCCCAACCACACCCCGGGACAGGGCACAGATACGCAGTATTTT.